The 17 T cell receptor beta chains given below trace back to one sample, sequenced in a study of T cells in Graves' hyperthyroidism and ophthalmopathy. Amplification targeted TCR beta CDR3 regions from RNA transcripts. The TCR CDR3 first-round RT-PCR relied on the HTBI primer set. TCRdb re-derived calls from the multiplex PCR reads in MiXCR, one entry per CDR3 protein. The data contain some 270,000 distinct CDR3 sequences, around 26% of them singletons. Specimen: blood. These receptors originate from a woman in her forties with Graves' ophthalmopathy.

The rearrangement links TRBV11-2 to TRBJ1-2; D not resolved. The ends were cut back, 5 bases at V and 6 bases at J, with 22 bases in the middle. The CDR3 covers 16 residues. Germline V gives CDR1 SGHAT, CDR2 FQNNGV. CDR3 amino acids: CASSIFLAASIDGYTF. The CDR3 DNA is TGTGCCAGCAGCATATTCCTGGCAGCCAGTATCGATGGCTACACCTTC.

This clonotype occurred many times. V is TRBV20-1 and J is TRBJ2-7, with 11 bases that match TRBD1. J gave up 5 bases and V 6 bases, and 12 bases lay outside the gene matches. The CDR3 is 15 residues long. Germline values: CDR1 DFQATT, CDR2 SNEGSKA (reference sequence). DNA for the CDR3: TGCAGTGCGCAATCCGGGACAGGGGGTTTCGACGAGCAGTACTTC. This gives the protein CSAQSGTGGFDEQYF.

For the CDR3, the DNA is TGTGCCAGCAGACGAAACAGGGAGCATGGCTACACCTTC. It is translated as CASRRNREHGYTF. The genes are TRBV12-3 or TRBV12-4 and TRBJ1-2; a weak D match, TRBD1 (6 bases). The CDR3 covers 13 residues. Trimming removed 6 bases at V and 6 bases at J, with 14 bases between.

This clonotype was observed at least ten times. The chain is built from TRBV27 and TRBJ1-2; the D gene is possibly TRBD1 (5 bases). The V and J ends lost 4 bases and 7 bases respectively, with 16 bases between them. This CDR3 comprises 14 residues. Germline CDR1 and CDR2: MNHEY and SMNVEV (reference sequence). CDR3 in DNA: TGTGCCAGCAGTTCAATCCCCGGGACGGGTGGCTACACCTTC. Its protein is CASSSIPGTGGYTF.

At least ten counts were recorded for this clonotype. V usage is TRBV24-1 and J usage is TRBJ2-2, with 11 bases that match TRBD2. Germline loops: CDR1 KGHDR, CDR2 SFDVKD. The CDR3 totals 15 residues. The junction had 4 bases not matched to a gene; V was cut back by 10 bases and J by 1 base. The CDR3 protein is CATGGTSGNTGELFF. The DNA for the CDR3 is TGTGCCACTGGAGGGACTAGCGGGAACACCGGGGAGCTGTTTTTT.

This clonotype was seen many times. This chain joins TRBV19 and TRBJ2-7; 13 bases are a match to TRBD2. Trimming took 3 bases from V and 3 from J; bases not matched to a gene: 5. The germline CDR1 and CDR2 sequences are LNHDA and SQIVND (reference sequence). This CDR3 region has 16 residues. CDR3 nucleotide sequence: TGTGCCAGTAGTATGGGACTAGCGGGATTCCGCTACGAGCAGTACTTC. It encodes CASSMGLAGFRYEQYF. Supplemented by reference TRBV19 and TRBJ2-7, the full variable domain reads DGGITQSPKYLFRKEGQNVTLSCEQNLNHDAMYWYRQDPGQGLRLIYYSQIVNDFQKGDIAEGYSVSREKKESFPLTVTSAQKNPTAFYLCASSMGLAGFRYEQYFGPGTRLTVT.

At least ten counts were recorded for this clonotype. V and J are TRBV2 and TRBJ1-5; D is possibly TRBD1 (6 bases). The CDR3 is made up of 14 amino acids. Germline CDR1 reads SNHLY; CDR2 reads FYNNEI. V lost 6 bases to trimming and J lost 11 bases, with 20 bases between them. DNA of the CDR3: TGTGCCAGCAGCGGAACAGGGTCCGGAGCTTCCCAGCATTTT. Translation: CASSGTGSGASQHF.

The gene calls are TRBV27 and TRBJ1-2; 7 bases fit TRBD1. V shed 6 bases and J 6 bases; nucleotides not matched to a gene: 10. This CDR3 region has 14 residues. Germline CDR1 MNHEY, CDR2 SMNVEV (reference sequence). The CDR3: CASRQQGTFDGYTF. In DNA form, the CDR3 reads TGTGCCAGCAGACAACAGGGGACCTTTGATGGCTACACCTTC.

This clonotype was counted at least ten times. At one end, the junction sequence differs from germline, possibly due to a read error. The chain joins TRBV12-3 or TRBV12-4 to TRBJ1-1; TRBD1 matches at 7 bases. The CDR3 extends over 14 amino acids. This chain's CDR3 is CASKLTGLKTEAFF. CDR3 DNA: TGTGCCAGCAAATTGACAGGGCTGAAGACTGAAGCTTTCTTT.

This clonotype was seen repeatedly, ten times or more. The rearrangement uses TRBV7-3 and TRBJ2-4; 8 bases line up with TRBD1. Germline lookup yields CDR1 SGHTA and CDR2 FQGTGA. This CDR3 region has 15 residues. V dropped 3 bases and J dropped 3; count of bases not matched to a gene: 4. The CDR3 reads CASSFGQGDKNIQYF. The CDR3 DNA reads as TGTGCCAGCAGCTTCGGACAGGGCGACAAAAACATTCAGTACTTC.

This clonotype was detected many times. The CDR3, as DNA: TGTGCCAGCAGCCAAAGCTTGACCTACGAGCAGTACTTC. Its protein product is CASSQSLTYEQYF. The chain couples TRBV4-2 to TRBJ2-7; D unresolved. Germline CDR1 LGHNA, CDR2 YNFKEQ. The CDR3 contains 13 residues. Trimming left V 2 bases short and J 2 bases short, with 7 bases between.

There are many counts of this clonotype. This chain connects TRBV29-1 to TRBJ2-5; D unresolved. Germline assignment: CDR1 SQVTM and CDR2 ANQGSEA. Trimming removed 1 base from V and 5 bases from J, with 5 bases in between. The length of the CDR3 is 11 residues. The DNA for the CDR3 is TGCAGCGTTGAAGTCGGGGAGACCCAGTACTTC. As protein: CSVEVGETQYF. Full variable domain (missing parts from reference TRBV29-1 and TRBJ2-5): SAVISQKPSRDICQRGTSLTIQCQVDSQVTMMFWYRQQPGQSLTLIATANQGSEATYESGFVIDKFPISRPNLTFSTLTVSNMSPEDSSIYLCSVEVGETQYFGPGTRLLVL.

This clonotype came up many times. The chain is built from TRBV6-1 and TRBJ2-5, with TRBD1 matching 8 bases. Germline CDR1 reads MNHNS; CDR2 reads SASEGT. The CDR3 covers 13 residues. V was clipped by 7 bases and J by 7 bases; unmatched bases: 8. CDR3 residues: CASNPTGAGTQYF. CDR3 bases: TGTGCCAGCAACCCGACAGGGGCCGGGACCCAGTACTTC.

This clonotype was counted ten times or more. This sequence may be a read error, since a much larger clone differs from it by one base. The J gene is TRBJ2-5, the V gene TRBV28; D is possibly TRBD1 (5 bases). Per the germline V gene, CDR1 is MDHEN and CDR2 is SYDVKM. Trimming removed 8 bases at V and 0 bases at J, with 13 bases between. The CDR3 contains 14 residues. The CDR3 nucleotides are TGTGCCAGCTACCTACAGGCAAACCAAGAGACCCAGTACTTC. This gives the protein CASYLQANQETQYF.

The J gene is TRBJ2-5, the V gene TRBV20-1; 11 positions agree with TRBD2. Germline-derived CDR1 and CDR2 are DFQATT and SNEGSKA (reference sequence). This CDR3 region has 13 residues. Germline trimming cut 6 bases from V and 3 bases from J; bases unmatched to any gene: 3. CDR3 bases: TGCAGTGCGCCGGGACTAGCGGAAGAGACCCAGTACTTC. This sequence encodes CSAPGLAEETQYF.

This clonotype appeared many times. The chain joins TRBV5-1 to TRBJ1-1, with D perhaps matching TRBD1 (5 bases). This CDR3 contains 13 residues. Per the germline V gene, CDR1 is SGHRS and CDR2 is YFSETQ. Trimming cost V 5 bases and J 2 bases, with 10 bases left between them. Here the CDR3 reads CASRRGENTEAFF. The CDR3 DNA sequence: TGCGCCAGCAGGCGAGGGGAAAACACTGAAGCTTTCTTT.

The table lists this clonotype with many counts. This chain connects TRBV2 to TRBJ1-1; perhaps TRBD1 as D (6 bases). V shed 6 bases and J shed 1 base, with 12 bases lying between them. Germline CDR1 reads SNHLY; CDR2 reads FYNNEI. The CDR3 length is 14 residues. The CDR3 protein is CASSDRYGNTEAFF. Written as DNA, the CDR3 is TGTGCCAGCAGCGACAGGTACGGGAACACTGAAGCTTTCTTT.